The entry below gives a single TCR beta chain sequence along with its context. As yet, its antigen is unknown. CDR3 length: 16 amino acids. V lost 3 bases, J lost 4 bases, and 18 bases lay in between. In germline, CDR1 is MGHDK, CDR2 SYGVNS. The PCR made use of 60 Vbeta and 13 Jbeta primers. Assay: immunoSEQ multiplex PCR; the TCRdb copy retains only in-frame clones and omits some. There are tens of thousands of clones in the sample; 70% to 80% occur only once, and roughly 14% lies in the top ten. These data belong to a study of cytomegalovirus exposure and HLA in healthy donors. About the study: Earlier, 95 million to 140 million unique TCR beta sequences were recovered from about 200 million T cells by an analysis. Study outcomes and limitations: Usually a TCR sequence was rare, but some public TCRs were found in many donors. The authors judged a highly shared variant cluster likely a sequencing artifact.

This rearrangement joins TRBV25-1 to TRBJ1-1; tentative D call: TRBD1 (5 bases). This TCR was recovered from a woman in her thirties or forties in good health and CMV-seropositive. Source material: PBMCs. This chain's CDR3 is CASSDYTGTETTEAFF. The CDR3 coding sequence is TGTGCCAGCAGTGACTACACCGGGACTGAGACCACTGAAGCTTTCTTT.